This T cell receptor (beta chain) was captured by sequencing in a study of blood T cell repertoires in COVID-19. Across the whole study: Samples of COVID-19 (acute and convalescent) were obtained from the United States, Italy and Spain. Sources were T cells, B-cell-depleted T cells, or PBMCs; the material itself was cDNA or gDNA.

Germline V lookup: CDR1 SGHVS, CDR2 FQNEAQ. V was trimmed by 5 bases and J by 0 bases, leaving 13 bases between them. This CDR3 is built from 16 residues. In the original analysis: Reference gene primers were amplified, and this amplification served to estimate nucleated cell counts. Only in-frame clones appear in the TCRdb table, and some are missing; sequencing was by immunoSEQ multiplex PCR. Clone size and V and J calls were adopted from that table, with D and trimming inferred from the DNA. The profile shows approximately 40,000 clones, 70% to 90% of them singletons. The material sequenced was peripheral blood. This receptor was identified in a human donor in a cohort sampled during active COVID-19. V is TRBV7-8 and J is TRBJ2-2; a weak D match, TRBD1 (6 bases). The CDR3 reads CASSVGQFANTGELFF. The DNA for the CDR3 is TGTGCCAGCAGCGTCGGACAGTTCGCGAACACCGGGGAGCTGTTTTTT.